This TCR beta chain was sequenced in a study of blood T cell repertoires in COVID-19. V gave up 11 bases and J gave up 4 bases, with 8 bases separating them. The germline V gene has CDR1 KGHDR and CDR2 SFDVKD. The CDR3 loop spans 11 amino acids. Assay used: immunoSEQ multiplex PCR; TCRdb lists only in-frame clones, some missing. The sample carries 150,000 to 200,000 clones, around 79% recorded once. This sequence joins TRBV24-1 and TRBJ2-1; unclear D gene. Sequencing was performed on PBMCs or T cells enriched from blood (not recorded which). This clonotype was sampled from a man between 50 and 59 years old who had recovered from COVID-19. The CDR3 DNA is TGTGCCAACTCCCGGTACAATGAGCAGTTCTTC. It specifies CANSRYNEQFF.